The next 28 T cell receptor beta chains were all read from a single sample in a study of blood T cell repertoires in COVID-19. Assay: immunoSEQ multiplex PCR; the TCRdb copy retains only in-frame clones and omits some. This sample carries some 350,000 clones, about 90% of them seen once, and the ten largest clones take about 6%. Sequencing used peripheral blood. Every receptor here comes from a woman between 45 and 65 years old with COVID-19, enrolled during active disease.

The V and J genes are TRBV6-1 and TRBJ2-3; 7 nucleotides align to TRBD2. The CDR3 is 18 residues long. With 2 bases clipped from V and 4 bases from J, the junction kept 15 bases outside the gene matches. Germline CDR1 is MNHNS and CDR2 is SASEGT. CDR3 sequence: CASSESSRAGVRSDTQYF. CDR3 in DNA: TGTGCCAGCAGTGAAAGCAGTAGGGCGGGAGTAAGGTCAGATACGCAGTATTTT.

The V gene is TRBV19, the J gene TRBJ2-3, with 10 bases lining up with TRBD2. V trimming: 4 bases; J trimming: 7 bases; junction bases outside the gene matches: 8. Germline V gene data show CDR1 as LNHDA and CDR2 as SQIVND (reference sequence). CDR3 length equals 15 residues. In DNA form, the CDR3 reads TGTGCCAGTAGTAGTCTAGCGGGGGCAACTCATACGCAGTATTTT. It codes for CASSSLAGATHTQYF.

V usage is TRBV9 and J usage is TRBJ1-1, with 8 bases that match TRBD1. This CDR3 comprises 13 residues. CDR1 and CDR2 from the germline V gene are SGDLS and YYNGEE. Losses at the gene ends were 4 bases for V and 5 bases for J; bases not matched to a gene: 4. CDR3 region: CASSRQGRTEAFF. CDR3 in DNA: TGTGCCAGCAGCCGACAGGGGCGGACTGAAGCTTTCTTT.

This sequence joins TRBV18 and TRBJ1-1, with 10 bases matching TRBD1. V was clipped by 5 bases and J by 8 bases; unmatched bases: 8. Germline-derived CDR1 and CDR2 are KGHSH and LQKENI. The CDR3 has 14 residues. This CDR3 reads CASSAGTGAYEAFF. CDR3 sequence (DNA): TGTGCCAGCTCAGCCGGGACAGGGGCCTACGAAGCTTTCTTT.

The DNA of the CDR3 is TGTGCCAGCAGCTTGGACGGCGGGGGGTCAAACGAGCAGTACTTC. As protein: CASSLDGGGSNEQYF. The J gene is TRBJ2-7, the V gene TRBV5-5; 8 bases agree with TRBD2. The V gene's germline CDR1 is SGHKS and CDR2 YYEKEE (reference sequence). The CDR3 loop spans 15 amino acids. J was trimmed by 5 bases and V by 0 bases; bases with no gene match: 7. Full variable domain (outside the CDR3, taken from reference TRBV5-5 and TRBJ2-7): DAGVTQSPTHLIKTRGQQVTLRCSPISGHKSVSWYQQVLGQGPQFIFQYYEKEERGRGNFPDRFSARQFPNYSSELNVNALLLGDSALYLCASSLDGGGSNEQYFGPGTRLTVT.

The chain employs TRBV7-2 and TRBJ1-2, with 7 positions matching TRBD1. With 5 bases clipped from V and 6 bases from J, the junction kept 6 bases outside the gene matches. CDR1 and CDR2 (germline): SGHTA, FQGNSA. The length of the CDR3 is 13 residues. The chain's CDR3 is CASSQTGSNGYTF. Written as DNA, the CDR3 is TGTGCCAGCAGCCAGACAGGGTCAAATGGCTACACCTTC.

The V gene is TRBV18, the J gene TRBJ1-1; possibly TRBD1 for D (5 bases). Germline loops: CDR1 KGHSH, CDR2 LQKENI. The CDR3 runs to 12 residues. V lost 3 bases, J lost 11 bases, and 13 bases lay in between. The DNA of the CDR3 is TGTGCCAGCTCACCTCGCCAGGGTGGCGCTTTCTTT. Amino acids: CASSPRQGGAFF.

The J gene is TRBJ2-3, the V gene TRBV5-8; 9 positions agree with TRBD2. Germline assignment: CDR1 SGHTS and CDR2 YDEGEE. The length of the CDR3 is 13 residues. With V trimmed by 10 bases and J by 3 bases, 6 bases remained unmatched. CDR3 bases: TGTGCCGGGCGGCGGGAGGGGACAGATACGCAGTATTTT. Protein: CAGRREGTDTQYF.

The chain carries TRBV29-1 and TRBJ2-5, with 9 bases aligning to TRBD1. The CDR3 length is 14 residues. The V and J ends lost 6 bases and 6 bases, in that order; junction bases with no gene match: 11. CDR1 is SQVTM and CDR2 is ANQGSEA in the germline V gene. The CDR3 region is CSVGVDRGAKTQYF. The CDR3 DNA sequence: TGCAGCGTGGGTGTGGACAGGGGTGCGAAGACCCAGTACTTC.

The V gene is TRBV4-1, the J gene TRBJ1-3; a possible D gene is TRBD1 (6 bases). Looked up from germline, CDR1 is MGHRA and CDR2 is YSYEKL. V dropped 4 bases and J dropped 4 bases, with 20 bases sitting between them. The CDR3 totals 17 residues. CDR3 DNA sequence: TGCGCCAGCAGCCCTCAAAACCAGGGGCTAAACGGAAACACCATATATTTT. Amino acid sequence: CASSPQNQGLNGNTIYF.

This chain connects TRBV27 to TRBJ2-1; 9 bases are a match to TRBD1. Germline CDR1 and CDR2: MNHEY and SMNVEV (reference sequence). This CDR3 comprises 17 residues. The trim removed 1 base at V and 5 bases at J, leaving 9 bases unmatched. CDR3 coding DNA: TGTGCCAGCAGTTTATATAGCCGGGACAGGGTCCACAATGAGCAGTTCTTC. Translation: CASSLYSRDRVHNEQFF.

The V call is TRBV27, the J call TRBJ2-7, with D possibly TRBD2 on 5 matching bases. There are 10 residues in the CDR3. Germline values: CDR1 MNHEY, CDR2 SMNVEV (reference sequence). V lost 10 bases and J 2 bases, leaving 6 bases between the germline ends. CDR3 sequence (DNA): TGTGCCACCGGGACCTACGAGCAGTACTTC. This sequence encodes CATGTYEQYF.

CDR3 loop: CASRGTANNEQFF. The CDR3 DNA reads as TGTGCCAGCAGGGGTACAGCTAACAATGAGCAGTTCTTC. The chain employs TRBV6-5 and TRBJ2-1; D gene ambiguous. The CDR3 length is 13 residues. V lost 6 bases to trimming and J lost 5 bases, with 11 bases between them. The germline V gene has CDR1 MNHEY and CDR2 SVGAGI.

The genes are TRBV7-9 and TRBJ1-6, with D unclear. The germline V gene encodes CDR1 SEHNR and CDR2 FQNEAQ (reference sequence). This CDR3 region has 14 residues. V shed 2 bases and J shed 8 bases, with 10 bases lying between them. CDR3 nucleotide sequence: TGTGCCAGCAGCTTAAAAGCCGCGGATTCACCCCTCCACTTT. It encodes CASSLKAADSPLHF. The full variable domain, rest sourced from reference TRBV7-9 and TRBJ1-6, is DTGVSQNPRHKITKRGQNVTFRCDPISEHNRLYWYRQTLGQGPEFLTYFQNEAQLEKSRLLSDRFSAERPKGSFSTLEIQRTEQGDSAMYLCASSLKAADSPLHFGNGTRLTVT.

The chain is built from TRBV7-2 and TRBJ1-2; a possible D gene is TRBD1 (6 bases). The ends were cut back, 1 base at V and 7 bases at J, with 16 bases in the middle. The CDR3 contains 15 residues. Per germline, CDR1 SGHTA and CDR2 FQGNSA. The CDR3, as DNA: TGTGCCAGCAGCTTAGGGGAAACAGGGTCTGGTGGCTACACCTTC. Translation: CASSLGETGSGGYTF. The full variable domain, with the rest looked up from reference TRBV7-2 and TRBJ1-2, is GAGVSQSPSNKVTEKGKDVELRCDPISGHTALYWYRQSLGQGLEFLIYFQGNSAPDKSGLPSDRFSAERTGGSVSTLTIQRTQQEDSAVYLCASSLGETGSGGYTFGSGTRLTVV.

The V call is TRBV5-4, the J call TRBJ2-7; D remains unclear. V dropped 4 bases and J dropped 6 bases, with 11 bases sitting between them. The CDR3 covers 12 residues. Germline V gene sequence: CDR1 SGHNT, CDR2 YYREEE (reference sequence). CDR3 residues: CASSAGSAEQYF. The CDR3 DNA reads TGTGCCAGCAGCGCCGGGTCGGCCGAGCAGTACTTC.

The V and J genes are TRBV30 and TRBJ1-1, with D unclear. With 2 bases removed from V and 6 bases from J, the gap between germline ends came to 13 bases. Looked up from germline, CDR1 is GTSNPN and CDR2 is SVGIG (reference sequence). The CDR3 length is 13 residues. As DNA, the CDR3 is TGTGCCTGGAGTCCGGGTTATAACGCTGAAGCTTTCTTT. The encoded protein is CAWSPGYNAEAFF.

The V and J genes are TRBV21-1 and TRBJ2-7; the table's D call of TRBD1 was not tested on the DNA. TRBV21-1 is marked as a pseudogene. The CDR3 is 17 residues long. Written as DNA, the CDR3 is TGTGCCAGCAGCAAAGAACAAGCGGGACAGGGCTTGTACGAGCAGTACTTC. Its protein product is CASSKEQAGQGLYEQYF.

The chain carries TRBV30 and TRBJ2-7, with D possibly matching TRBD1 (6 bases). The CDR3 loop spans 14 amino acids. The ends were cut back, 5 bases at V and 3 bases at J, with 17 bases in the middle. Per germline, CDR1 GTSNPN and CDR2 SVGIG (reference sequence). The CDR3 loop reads CAWEGDPRSYEQYF. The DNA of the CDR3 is TGTGCCTGGGAGGGGGACCCACGAAGCTACGAGCAGTACTTC.

CDR3 sequence reads: CASSLLIGQQETQYF. The CDR3 nucleotides read TGTGCCAGCAGCTTGTTAATTGGGCAGCAAGAGACCCAGTACTTC. J is TRBJ2-5 and V is TRBV7-6; D unclear. The CDR3 has 15 residues. Germline CDR1 and CDR2: SGHVS and FNYEAQ. V lost 3 bases and J lost 2, with 13 bases in between.

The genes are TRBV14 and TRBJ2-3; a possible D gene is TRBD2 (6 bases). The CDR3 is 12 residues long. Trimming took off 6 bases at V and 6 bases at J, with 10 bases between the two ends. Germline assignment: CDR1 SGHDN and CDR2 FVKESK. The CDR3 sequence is CASSLSGDTQYF. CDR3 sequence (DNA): TGTGCCAGCAGTCTCAGCGGGGATACGCAGTATTTT. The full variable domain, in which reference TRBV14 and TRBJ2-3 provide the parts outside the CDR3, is EAGVTQFPSHSVIEKGQTVTLRCDPISGHDNLYWYRRVMGKEIKFLLHFVKESKQDESGMPNNRFLAERTGGTYSTLKVQPAELEDSGVYFCASSLSGDTQYFGPGTRLTVL.

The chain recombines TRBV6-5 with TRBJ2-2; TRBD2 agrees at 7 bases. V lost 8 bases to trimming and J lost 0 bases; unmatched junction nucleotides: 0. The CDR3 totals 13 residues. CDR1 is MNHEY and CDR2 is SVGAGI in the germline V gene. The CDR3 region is CASRGANTGELFF. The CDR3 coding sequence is TGTGCCAGCCGGGGGGCGAACACCGGGGAGCTGTTTTTT.

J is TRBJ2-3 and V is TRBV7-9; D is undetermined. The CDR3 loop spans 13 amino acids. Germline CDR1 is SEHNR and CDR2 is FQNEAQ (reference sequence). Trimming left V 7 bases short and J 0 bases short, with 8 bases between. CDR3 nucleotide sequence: TGTGCCAGCACCCCGAGGAGCACAGATACGCAGTATTTT. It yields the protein CASTPRSTDTQYF.

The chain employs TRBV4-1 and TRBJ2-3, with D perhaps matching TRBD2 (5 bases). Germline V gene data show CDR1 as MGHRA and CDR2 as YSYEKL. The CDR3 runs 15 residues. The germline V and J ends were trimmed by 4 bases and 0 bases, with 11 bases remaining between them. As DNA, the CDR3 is TGCGCCAGCAGCCCCGGACTGGGGAGCACAGATACGCAGTATTTT. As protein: CASSPGLGSTDTQYF.

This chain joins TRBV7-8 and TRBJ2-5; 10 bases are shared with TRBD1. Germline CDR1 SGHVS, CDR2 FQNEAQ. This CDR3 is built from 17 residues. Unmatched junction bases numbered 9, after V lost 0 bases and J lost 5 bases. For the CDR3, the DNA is TGTGCCAGCAGCTTAGCCCTGACAGGGGGCCTATACGAGACCCAGTACTTC. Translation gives CASSLALTGGLYETQYF.

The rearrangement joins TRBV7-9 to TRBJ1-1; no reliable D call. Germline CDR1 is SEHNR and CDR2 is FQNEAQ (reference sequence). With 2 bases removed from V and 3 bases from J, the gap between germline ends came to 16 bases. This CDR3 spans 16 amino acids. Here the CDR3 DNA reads TGTGCCAGCAGCTTAATTTTGACTAATAGGGACACTGAAGCTTTCTTT. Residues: CASSLILTNRDTEAFF.

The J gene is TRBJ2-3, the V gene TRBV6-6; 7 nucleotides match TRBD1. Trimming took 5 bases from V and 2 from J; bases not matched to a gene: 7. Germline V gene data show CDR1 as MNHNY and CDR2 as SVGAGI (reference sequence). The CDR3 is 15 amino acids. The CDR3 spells CASSLQGGPTDTQYF. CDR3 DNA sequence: TGTGCCAGCAGTCTTCAAGGGGGCCCCACAGATACGCAGTATTTT.

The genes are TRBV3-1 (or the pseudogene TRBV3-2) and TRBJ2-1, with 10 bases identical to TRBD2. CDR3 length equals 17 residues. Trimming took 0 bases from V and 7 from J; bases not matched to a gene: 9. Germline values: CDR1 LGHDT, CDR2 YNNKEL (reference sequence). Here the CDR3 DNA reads TGTGCCAGCAGCCAAGACGGGCTAGCGGGAGTATCTAATGAGCAGTTCTTC. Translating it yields CASSQDGLAGVSNEQFF.